A selection of T cell receptor beta chains follows, all from one sample in a study of blood T cells in healthy people across ages. TCRdb re-analysed the 5' RACE reads in MiXCR, keeping a single row per CDR3 protein. The table lists about 670,000 distinct CDR3 sequences, roughly two fifths of them singletons, with 30% in the top ten. Sequencing was done on a sample of blood. The receptors shown here come from an elderly man in good health. Each CDR3 is given with its conserved first and last residue. The D gene is left open where the match is weak. For some rows the clone size is stated as once, few or many, or as a class when expanded; others skip it.

.	TRBJ2-3	TRBV12-3/TRBV12-4	.	CASSLKTGVTDTRYF	TGTGCCAGCAGTTTAAAAACGGGGGTCACAGATACGCGGTATTTT
few	TRBJ2-3	TRBV18	TRBD2	CASSGTSGGDTQYF	TGTGCCAGCTCCGGGACTAGCGGCGGAGATACGCAGTATTTT
.	TRBJ2-1	TRBV5-6	.	CASNSAGTINEQFF	TGTGCCAGCAACAGCGCCGGCACAATCAATGAGCAGTTCTTC
.	TRBJ1-6	TRBV27	TRBD1	CASSFKDRVGNSPLHF	TGTGCCAGCAGTTTTAAAGACAGGGTGGGAAATTCACCCCTCCACTTT
.	TRBJ2-5	TRBV7-2	TRBD2	CASSPNSGTSASETQYF	TGTGCCAGCAGCCCCAACTCCGGGACTAGCGCCTCGGAGACCCAGTACTTC
.	TRBJ2-7	TRBV7-8	TRBD2	CASSLGVAGAGYEQYF	TGTGCCAGCAGCTTAGGGGTAGCGGGAGCGGGTTACGAGCAGTACTTC
.	TRBJ2-1	TRBV3-1	.	CASSQAGESYNEQFF	TGTGCCAGCAGCCAAGCGGGAGAGTCCTACAATGAGCAGTTCTTC
.	TRBJ2-7	TRBV20-1	.	CSARDQSGAKYEQYF	TGCAGTGCTAGAGATCAATCGGGGGCAAAGTACGAGCAGTACTTC
.	TRBJ2-1	TRBV11-2	TRBD2	CASSLTSGGASNEQFF	TGTGCCAGCAGCCTTACAAGCGGGGGGGCCTCCAATGAGCAGTTCTTC
.	TRBJ2-1	TRBV27	.	CASSLLGSSYNEQFF	TGTGCCAGCAGTTTATTGGGTAGCTCCTACAATGAGCAGTTCTTC
.	TRBJ1-1	TRBV12-3/TRBV12-4	.	CAGSFSLQDIMNTEAFF	TGTGCCGGCAGTTTCTCCCTACAAGACATCATGAACACTGAAGCTTTCTTT
.	TRBJ2-7	TRBV4-3	TRBD2	CASSQGSAGGTYEQYF	TGCGCCAGCAGCCAAGGGTCAGCGGGGGGCACCTACGAGCAGTACTTC
.	TRBJ2-1	TRBV6-2/TRBV6-3	.	CASSLEAEGNEQFF	TGTGCCAGCAGTTTAGAAGCGGAGGGGAATGAGCAGTTCTTC
many	TRBJ2-5	TRBV5-1	TRBD2	CASRLAQETQYF	TGCGCCAGCAGACTAGCGCAAGAGACCCAGTACTTC